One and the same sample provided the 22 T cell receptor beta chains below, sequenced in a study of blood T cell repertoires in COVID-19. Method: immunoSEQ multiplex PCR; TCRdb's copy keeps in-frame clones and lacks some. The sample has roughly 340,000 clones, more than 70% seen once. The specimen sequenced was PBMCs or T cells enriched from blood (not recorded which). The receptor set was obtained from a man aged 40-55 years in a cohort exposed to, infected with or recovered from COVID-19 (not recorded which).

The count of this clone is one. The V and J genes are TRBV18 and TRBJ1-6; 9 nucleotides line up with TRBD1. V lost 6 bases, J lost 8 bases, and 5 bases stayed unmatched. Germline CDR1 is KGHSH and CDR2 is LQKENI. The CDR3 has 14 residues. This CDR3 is CASSKGQGDSPLHF. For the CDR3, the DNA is TGTGCCAGCTCGAAGGGACAGGGAGATTCACCCCTCCACTTT.

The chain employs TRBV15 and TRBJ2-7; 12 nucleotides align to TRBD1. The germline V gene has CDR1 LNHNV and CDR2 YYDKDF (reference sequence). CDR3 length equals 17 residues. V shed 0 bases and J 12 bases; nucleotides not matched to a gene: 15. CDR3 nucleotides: TGTGCCACCAGCAGAGATGTCGGGACAGGGGGCGCCTCAACAGGGTACTTC. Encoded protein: CATSRDVGTGGASTGYF.

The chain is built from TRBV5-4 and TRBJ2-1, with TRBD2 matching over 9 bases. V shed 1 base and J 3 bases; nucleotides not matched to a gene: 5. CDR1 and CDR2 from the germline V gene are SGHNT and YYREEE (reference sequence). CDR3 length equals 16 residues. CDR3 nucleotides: TGTGCCAGCAGCTTGTCAGGCGGGAGGGACTACAATGAGCAGTTCTTC. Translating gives CASSLSGGRDYNEQFF.

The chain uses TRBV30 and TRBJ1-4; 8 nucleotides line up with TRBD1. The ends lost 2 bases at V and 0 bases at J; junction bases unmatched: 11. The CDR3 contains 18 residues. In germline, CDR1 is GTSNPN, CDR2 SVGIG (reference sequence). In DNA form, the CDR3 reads TGTGCCTGGAGTTCGTGGCAGGGGGCTGCTGCAACTAATGAAAAACTGTTTTTT. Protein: CAWSSWQGAAATNEKLFF.

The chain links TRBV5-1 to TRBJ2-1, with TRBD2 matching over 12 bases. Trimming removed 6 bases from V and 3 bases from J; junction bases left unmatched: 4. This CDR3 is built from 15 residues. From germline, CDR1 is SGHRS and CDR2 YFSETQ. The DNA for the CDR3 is TGCGCCAGCACCATGACTAGCGGGAGCTACAATGAGCAGTTCTTC. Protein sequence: CASTMTSGSYNEQFF.

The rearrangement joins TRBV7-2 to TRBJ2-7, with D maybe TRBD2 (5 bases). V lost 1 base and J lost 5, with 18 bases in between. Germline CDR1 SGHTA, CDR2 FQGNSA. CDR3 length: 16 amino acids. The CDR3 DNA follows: TGTGCCAGCAGCTTAGTGTTCTCCCGAGGGATCCACGAGCAGTACTTC. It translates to CASSLVFSRGIHEQYF.

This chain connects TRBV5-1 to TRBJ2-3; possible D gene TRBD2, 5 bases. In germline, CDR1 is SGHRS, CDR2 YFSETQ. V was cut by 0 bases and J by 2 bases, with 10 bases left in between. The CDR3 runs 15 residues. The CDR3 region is CASSLDRRFTDTQYF. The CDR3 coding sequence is TGCGCCAGCAGCTTGGATAGGAGGTTCACAGATACGCAGTATTTT.

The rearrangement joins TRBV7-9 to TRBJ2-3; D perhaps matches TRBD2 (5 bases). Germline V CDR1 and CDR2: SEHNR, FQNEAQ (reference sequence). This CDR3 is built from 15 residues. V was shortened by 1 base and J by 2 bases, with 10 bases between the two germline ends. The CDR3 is CASSLVPSYTDTQYF. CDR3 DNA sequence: TGTGCCAGCAGCTTAGTTCCTAGCTACACAGATACGCAGTATTTT. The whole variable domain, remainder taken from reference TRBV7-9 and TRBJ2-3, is DTGVSQNPRHKITKRGQNVTFRCDPISEHNRLYWYRQTLGQGPEFLTYFQNEAQLEKSRLLSDRFSAERPKGSFSTLEIQRTEQGDSAMYLCASSLVPSYTDTQYFGPGTRLTVL.

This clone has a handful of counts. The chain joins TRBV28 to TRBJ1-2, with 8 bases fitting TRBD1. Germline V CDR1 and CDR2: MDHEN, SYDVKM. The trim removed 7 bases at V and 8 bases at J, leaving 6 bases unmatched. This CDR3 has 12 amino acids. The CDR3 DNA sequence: TGTGCCAGCACCGGACAGGGCAGCGGCTACACCTTC. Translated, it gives CASTGQGSGYTF.

CDR3 in DNA: TGTGCCAGCAGTGGGACTAGCCAGTTGGGTGAGCAGTTCTTC. Translating gives CASSGTSQLGEQFF. The chain links TRBV28 to TRBJ2-1; 9 nucleotides line up with TRBD2. The CDR3 extends over 14 amino acids. Germline V gives CDR1 MDHEN, CDR2 SYDVKM. The V gene end was trimmed by 5 bases and the J gene end by 9 bases; junction bases not matched to a gene: 8.

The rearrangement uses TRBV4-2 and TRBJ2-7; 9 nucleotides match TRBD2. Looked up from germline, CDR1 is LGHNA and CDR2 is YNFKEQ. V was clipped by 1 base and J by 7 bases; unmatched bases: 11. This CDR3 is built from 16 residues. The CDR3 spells CASSQVSGGRASEQYF. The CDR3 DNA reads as TGTGCCAGCAGCCAAGTCTCTGGCGGGAGGGCCAGTGAGCAGTACTTC.

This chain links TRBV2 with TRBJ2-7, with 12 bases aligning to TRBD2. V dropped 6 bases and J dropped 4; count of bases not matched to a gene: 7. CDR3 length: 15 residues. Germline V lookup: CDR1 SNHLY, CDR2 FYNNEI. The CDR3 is CASRMLAGGPYEQYF. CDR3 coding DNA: TGTGCCAGCAGAATGCTAGCGGGAGGGCCTTACGAGCAGTACTTC.

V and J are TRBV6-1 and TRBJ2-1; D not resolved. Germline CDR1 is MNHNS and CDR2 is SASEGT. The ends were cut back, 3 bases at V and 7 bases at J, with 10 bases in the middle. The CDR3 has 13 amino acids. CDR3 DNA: TGTGCCAGCAGTGAGGCCTTGTTAAATGAGCAGTTCTTC. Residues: CASSEALLNEQFF.

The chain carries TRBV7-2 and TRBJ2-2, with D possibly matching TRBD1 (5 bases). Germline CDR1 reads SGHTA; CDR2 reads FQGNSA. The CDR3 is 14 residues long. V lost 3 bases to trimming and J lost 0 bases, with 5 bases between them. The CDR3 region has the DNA TGTGCCAGCAGCTTGACAGCGAACACCGGGGAGCTGTTTTTT. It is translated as CASSLTANTGELFF.

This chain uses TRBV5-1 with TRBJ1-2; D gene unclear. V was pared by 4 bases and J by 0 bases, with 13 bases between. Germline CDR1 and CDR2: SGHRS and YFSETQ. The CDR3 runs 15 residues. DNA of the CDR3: TGCGCCAGCAGCCTGTCTCCGGGAGCTAACTATGGCTACACCTTC. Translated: CASSLSPGANYGYTF.

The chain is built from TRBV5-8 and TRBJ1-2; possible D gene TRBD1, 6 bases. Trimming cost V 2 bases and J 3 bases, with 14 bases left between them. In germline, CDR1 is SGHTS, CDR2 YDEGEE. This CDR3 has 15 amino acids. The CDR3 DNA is TGTGCCAGCAGCTTCACACGACAGGCTTACTATGGCTACACCTTC. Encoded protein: CASSFTRQAYYGYTF.

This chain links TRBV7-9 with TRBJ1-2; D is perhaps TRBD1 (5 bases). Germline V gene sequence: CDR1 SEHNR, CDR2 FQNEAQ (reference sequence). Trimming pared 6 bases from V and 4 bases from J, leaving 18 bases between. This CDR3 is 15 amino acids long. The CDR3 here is CASSMNTGAIYGYTF. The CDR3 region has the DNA TGTGCCAGCAGTATGAACACTGGGGCGATCTATGGCTACACCTTC.

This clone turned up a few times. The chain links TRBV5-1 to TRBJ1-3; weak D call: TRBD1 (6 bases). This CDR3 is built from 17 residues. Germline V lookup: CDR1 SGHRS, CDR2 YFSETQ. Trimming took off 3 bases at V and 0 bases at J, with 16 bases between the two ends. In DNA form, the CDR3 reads TGCGCCAGCAGCTCCGGTGGTACAGGGAACTCTGGAAACACCATATATTTT. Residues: CASSSGGTGNSGNTIYF.

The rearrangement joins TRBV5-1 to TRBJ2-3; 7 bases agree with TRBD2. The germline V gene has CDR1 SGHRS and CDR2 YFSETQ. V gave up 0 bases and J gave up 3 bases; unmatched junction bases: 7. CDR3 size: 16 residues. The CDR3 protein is CASSLAGGSVTDTQYF. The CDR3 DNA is TGCGCCAGCAGCTTGGCGGGAGGTAGTGTGACAGATACGCAGTATTTT.

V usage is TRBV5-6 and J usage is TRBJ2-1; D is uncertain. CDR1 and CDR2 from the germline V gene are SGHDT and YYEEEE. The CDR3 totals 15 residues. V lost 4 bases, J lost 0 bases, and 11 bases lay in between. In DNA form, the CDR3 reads TGTGCCAGCAGCCAAAGCAGGTTCTCCTACAATGAGCAGTTCTTC. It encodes CASSQSRFSYNEQFF.

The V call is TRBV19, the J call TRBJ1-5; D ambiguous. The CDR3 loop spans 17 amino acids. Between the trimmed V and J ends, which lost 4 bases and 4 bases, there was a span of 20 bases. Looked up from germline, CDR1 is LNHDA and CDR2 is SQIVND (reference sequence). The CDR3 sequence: CASSTRGDVIANQPQHF. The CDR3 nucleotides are TGTGCCAGTAGTACCCGGGGAGATGTGATAGCAAATCAGCCCCAGCATTTT.

CDR3 protein: CASSVAAGRDSYEQYF. As DNA, the CDR3 is TGTGCCAGCAGCGTAGCGGCGGGACGAGACTCCTACGAGCAGTACTTC. V is TRBV9 and J is TRBJ2-7; a weak D match, TRBD2 (6 bases). CDR1 and CDR2 from the germline V gene are SGDLS and YYNGEE. V gave up 0 bases and J gave up 0 bases, with 13 bases separating them. CDR3 length: 16 amino acids.